The sample holds one count of the clone carrying this T cell receptor (beta chain). The data belong to a study of blood T cell repertoires in COVID-19. Whole-study context: Samples came from the United States, Italy and Spain, spanning acute and convalescent COVID-19. T cells, B-cell-depleted T cells, or PBMCs provided the cDNA or gDNA that served as material.

From germline, CDR1 is LGHNA and CDR2 YSLEER. Trimming cost V 3 bases and J 2 bases; bases outside gene matches: 5. The CDR3 is 15 residues long. In the study's own analysis: Quantification of nucleated cells was approximated via reference gene primer amplification. Method: immunoSEQ multiplex PCR; TCRdb's copy keeps in-frame clones and lacks some. That table gives V, J and clone size, and the DNA gave D and trimming. The table lists around 130,000 clones, roughly four fifths of them singletons, with 9.5% to 10% in the top ten. The sample was peripheral blood. V usage is TRBV4-3 and J usage is TRBJ2-3, with 7 positions matching TRBD1. The receptor was isolated from a man between 35 and 55 years old with active or convalescent COVID-19. CDR3 region: CASSQTQGSTDTQYF. In DNA, the CDR3 is TGCGCCAGCAGCCAGACACAGGGGTCCACAGATACGCAGTATTTT.